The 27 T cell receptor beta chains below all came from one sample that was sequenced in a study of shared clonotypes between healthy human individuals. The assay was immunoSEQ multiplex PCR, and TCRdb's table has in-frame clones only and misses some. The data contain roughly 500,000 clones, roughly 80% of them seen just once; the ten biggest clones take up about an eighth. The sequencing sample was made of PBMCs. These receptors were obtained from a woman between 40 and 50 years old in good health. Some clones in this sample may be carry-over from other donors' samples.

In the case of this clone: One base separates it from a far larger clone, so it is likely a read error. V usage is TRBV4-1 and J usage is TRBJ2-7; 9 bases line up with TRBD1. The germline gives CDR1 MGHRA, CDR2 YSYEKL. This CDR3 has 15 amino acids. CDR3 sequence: CAISQGGTGWDEQYF. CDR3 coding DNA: TGCGCCATCAGCCAAGGCGGGACAGGGTGGGACGAGCAGTACTTC.

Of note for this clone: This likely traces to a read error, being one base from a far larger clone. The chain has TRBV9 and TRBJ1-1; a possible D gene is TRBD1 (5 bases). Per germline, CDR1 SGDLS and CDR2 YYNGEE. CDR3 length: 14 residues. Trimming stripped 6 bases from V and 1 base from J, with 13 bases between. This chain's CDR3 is CASIGGYPNTEAFF. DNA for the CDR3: TGTGCCAGCATCGGGGGGTACCCGAACACTGAAGCTTTCTTT.

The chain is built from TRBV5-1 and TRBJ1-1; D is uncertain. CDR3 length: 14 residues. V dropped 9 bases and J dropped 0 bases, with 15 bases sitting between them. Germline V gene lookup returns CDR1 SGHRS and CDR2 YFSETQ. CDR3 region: CATAEAPMNTEAFF. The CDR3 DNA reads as TGCGCCACCGCGGAGGCGCCCATGAACACTGAAGCTTTCTTT.

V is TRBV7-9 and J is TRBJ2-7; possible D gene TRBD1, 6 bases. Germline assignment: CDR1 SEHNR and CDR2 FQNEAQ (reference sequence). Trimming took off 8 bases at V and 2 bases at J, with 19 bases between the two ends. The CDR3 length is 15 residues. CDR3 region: CASSVRAGDPYEQYF. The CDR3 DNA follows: TGTGCCAGCTCGGTTAGGGCAGGGGACCCCTACGAGCAGTACTTC.

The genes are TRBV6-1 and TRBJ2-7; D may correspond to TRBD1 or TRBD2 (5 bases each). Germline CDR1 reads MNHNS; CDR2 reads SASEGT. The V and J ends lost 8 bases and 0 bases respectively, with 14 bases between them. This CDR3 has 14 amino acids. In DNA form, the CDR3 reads TGTGCCAGCCGCCCAACGGGGCCCTCCTACGAGCAGTACTTC. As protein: CASRPTGPSYEQYF.

In nucleotides, the CDR3 is TGTGCCAGCAGCCCCGGGAGGAGCTCCTACGAGCAGTACTTC. This gives the protein CASSPGRSSYEQYF. The V and J genes are TRBV6-5 and TRBJ2-7, with 7 bases lining up with TRBD2. V was clipped by 6 bases and J by 0 bases; unmatched bases: 5. CDR1 and CDR2 (germline): MNHEY, SVGAGI. The CDR3 is 14 amino acids.

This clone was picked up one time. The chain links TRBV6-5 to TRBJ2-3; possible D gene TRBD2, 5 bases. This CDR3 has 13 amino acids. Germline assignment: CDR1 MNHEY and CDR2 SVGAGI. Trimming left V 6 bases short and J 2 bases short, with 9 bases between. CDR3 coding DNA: TGTGCCAGCAGAAGAGGGTTCACAGATACGCAGTATTTT. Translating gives CASRRGFTDTQYF.

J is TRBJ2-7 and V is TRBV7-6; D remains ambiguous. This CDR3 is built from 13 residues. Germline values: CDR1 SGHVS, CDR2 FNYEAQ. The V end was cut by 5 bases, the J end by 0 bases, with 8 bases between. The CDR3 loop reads CASSLSDSYEQYF. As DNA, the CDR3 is TGTGCCAGCAGCCTAAGCGACTCCTACGAGCAGTACTTC. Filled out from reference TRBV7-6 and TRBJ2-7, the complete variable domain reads GAGVSQSPRYKVTKRGQDVALRCDPISGHVSLYWYRQALGQGPEFLTYFNYEAQQDKSGLPNDRFSAERPEGSISTLTIQRTEQRDSAMYRCASSLSDSYEQYFGPGTRLTVT.

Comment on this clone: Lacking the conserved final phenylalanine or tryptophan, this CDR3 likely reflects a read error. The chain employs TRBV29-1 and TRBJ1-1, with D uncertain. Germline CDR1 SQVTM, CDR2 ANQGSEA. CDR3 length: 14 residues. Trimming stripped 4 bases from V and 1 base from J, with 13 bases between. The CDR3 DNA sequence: TGCAGCGTTGCCTCCGGTGCGTCGAACACTGAAGCTTTCCTT. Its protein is CSVASGASNTEAFL.

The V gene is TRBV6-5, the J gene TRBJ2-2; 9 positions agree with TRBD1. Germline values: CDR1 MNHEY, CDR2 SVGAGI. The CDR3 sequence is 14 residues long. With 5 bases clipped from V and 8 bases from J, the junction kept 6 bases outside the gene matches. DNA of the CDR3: TGTGCCAGCAGTAGGGACAGGGTTGGTGGGGAGCTGTTTTTT. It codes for CASSRDRVGGELFF.

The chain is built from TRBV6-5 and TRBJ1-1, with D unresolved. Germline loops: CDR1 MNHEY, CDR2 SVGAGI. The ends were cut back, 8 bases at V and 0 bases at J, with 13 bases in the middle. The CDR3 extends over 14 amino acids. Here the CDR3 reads CASGPSLVNTEAFF. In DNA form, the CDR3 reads TGTGCCAGCGGTCCGAGTCTTGTGAACACTGAAGCTTTCTTT.

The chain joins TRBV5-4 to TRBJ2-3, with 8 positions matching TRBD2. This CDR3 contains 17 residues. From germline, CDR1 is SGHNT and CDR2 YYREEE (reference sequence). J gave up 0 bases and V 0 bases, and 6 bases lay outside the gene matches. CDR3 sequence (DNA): TGTGCCAGCAGCTTGGCTAGCGGGCTTGCTAGCACAGATACGCAGTATTTT. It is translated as CASSLASGLASTDTQYF. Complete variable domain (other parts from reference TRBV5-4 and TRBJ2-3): ETGVTQSPTHLIKTRGQQVTLRCSSQSGHNTVSWYQQALGQGPQFIFQYYREEENGRGNFPPRFSGLQFPNYSSELNVNALELDDSALYLCASSLASGLASTDTQYFGPGTRLTVL.

The CDR3 protein is CASSLIQSAGELFF. The DNA of the CDR3 is TGTGCCAGCAGCTTAATACAGAGCGCCGGGGAGCTGTTTTTT. The chain combines TRBV7-3 with TRBJ2-2; D gene uncertain. Germline V gene sequence: CDR1 SGHTA, CDR2 FQGTGA. The V and J ends lost 1 base and 6 bases respectively, with 9 bases between them. The CDR3 runs to 14 residues.

The CDR3 is CASREQGLGEKLFF. The CDR3 DNA is TGTGCCAGCCGAGAACAGGGGCTGGGTGAAAAACTGTTTTTT. The chain employs TRBV6-1 and TRBJ1-4; 7 bases match TRBD1. The CDR3 has 14 amino acids. Germline loops: CDR1 MNHNS, CDR2 SASEGT. Losses at the gene ends were 8 bases for V and 7 bases for J; bases not matched to a gene: 10.

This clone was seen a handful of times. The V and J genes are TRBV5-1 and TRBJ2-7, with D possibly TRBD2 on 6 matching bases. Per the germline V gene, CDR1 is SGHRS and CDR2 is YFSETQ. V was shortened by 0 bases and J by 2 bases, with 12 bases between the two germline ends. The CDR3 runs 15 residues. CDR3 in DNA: TGCGCCAGCAGCTTGGAGGCTGGGGGGACCTACGAGCAGTACTTC. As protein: CASSLEAGGTYEQYF.

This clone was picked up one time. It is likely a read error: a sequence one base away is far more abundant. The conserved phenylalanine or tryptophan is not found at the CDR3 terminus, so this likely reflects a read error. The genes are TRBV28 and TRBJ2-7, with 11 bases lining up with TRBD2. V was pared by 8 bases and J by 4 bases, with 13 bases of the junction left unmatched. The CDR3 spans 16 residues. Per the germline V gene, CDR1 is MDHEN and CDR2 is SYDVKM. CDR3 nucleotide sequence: TGTGCCAGCCCCCCCTCCCTGGCTAGCGGGAGGTACGAGCAGTACCTC. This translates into CASPPSLASGRYEQYL.

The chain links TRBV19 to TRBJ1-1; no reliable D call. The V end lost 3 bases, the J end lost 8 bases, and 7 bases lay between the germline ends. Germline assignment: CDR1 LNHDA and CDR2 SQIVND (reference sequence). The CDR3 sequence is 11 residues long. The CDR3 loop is CASSIAREAFF. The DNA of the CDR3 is TGTGCCAGTAGTATTGCGAGGGAAGCTTTCTTT.

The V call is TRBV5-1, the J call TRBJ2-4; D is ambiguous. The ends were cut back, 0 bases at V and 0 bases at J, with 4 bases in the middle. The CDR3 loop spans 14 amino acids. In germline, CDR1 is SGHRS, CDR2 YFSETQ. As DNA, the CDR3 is TGCGCCAGCAGCTTGGGAGTAGCCAAAAACATTCAGTACTTC. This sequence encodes CASSLGVAKNIQYF.

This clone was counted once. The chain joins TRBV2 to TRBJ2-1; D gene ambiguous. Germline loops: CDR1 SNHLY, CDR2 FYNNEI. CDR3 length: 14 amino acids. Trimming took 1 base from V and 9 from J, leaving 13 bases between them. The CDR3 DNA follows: TGTGCCAGCAGTGAAGGGGGTAGCTGGATTGAGCAGTTCTTC. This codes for CASSEGGSWIEQFF.

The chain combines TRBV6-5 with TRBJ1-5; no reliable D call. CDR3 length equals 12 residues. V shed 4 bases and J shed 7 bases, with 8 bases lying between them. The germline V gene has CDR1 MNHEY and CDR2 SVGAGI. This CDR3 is CASSSGDQPQHF. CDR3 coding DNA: TGTGCCAGCAGTTCAGGCGACCAGCCCCAGCATTTT.

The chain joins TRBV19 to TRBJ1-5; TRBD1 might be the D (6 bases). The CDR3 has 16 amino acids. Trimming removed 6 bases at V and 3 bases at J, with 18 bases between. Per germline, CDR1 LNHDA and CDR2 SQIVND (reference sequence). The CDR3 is CASRHTQGLVNQPQHF. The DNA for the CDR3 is TGTGCCAGTAGACATACACAGGGATTAGTCAATCAGCCCCAGCATTTT.

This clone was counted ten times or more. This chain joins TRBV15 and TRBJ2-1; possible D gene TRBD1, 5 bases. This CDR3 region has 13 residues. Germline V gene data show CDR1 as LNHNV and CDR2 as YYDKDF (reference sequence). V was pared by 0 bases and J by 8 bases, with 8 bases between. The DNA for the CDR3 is TGTGCCACCAGCAGAGAAGGGGTCGATGAGCAGTTCTTC. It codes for CATSREGVDEQFF. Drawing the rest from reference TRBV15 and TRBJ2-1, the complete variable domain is DAMVIQNPRYQVTQFGKPVTLSCSQTLNHNVMYWYQQKSSQAPKLLFHYYDKDFNNEADTPDNFQSRRPNTSFCFLDIRSPGLGDTAMYLCATSREGVDEQFFGPGTRLTVL.

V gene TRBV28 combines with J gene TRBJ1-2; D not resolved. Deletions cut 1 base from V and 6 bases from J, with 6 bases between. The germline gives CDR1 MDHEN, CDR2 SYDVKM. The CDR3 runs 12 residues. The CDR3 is CASSLFQDGYTF. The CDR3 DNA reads TGTGCCAGCAGTTTATTCCAGGATGGCTACACCTTC.

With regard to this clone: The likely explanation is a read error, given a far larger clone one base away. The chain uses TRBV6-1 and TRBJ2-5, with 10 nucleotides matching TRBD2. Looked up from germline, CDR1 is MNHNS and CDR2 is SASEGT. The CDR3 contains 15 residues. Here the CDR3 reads CSSSEKAGGPETQYF. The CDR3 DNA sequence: TGTTCCAGCAGTGAAAAAGCGGGAGGGCCTGAGACCCAGTACTTC.

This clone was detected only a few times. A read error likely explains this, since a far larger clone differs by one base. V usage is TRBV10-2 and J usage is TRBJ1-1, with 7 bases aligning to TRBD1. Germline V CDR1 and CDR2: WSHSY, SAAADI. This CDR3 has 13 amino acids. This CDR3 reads CASSPTGNTEASF. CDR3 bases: TGCGCCAGCAGTCCGACAGGGAACACTGAAGCTTCCTTT.

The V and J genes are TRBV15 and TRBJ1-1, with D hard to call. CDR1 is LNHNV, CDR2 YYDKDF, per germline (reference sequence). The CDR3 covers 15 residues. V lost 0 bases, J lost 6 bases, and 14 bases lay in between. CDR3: CATSRDFGNRAEAFF. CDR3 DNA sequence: TGTGCCACCAGCAGAGATTTTGGTAACCGGGCTGAAGCTTTCTTT.

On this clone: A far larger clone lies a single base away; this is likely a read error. The CDR3 DNA reads as TGTGCCTGGATATCACAGGGATTTGGAAACACCATATATTTT. This gives the protein CAWISQGFGNTIYF. The chain recombines TRBV30 with TRBJ1-3; D perhaps matches TRBD1 (6 bases). Germline V gene data show CDR1 as GTSNPN and CDR2 as SVGIG (reference sequence). The CDR3 covers 14 residues. V lost 4 bases and J 3 bases, leaving 13 bases between the germline ends.